Sequencing of this T cell receptor beta chain was carried out in a study of blood T cell repertoires in COVID-19. This table comes from immunoSEQ multiplex PCR, and its TCRdb copy is limited to in-frame clones, with some not included. The data contain about 75,000 clones, around 79% of them singletons. The V and J ends lost 1 base and 1 base respectively, with 11 bases between them. The CDR3 runs 16 residues. Germline loops: CDR1 LNHNV, CDR2 YYDKDF (reference sequence). Sequencing used peripheral blood. V is TRBV15 and J is TRBJ1-3; a weak D match, TRBD1 (5 bases). The sequence derives from a woman aged 80 or older with active or convalescent COVID-19. The chain's CDR3 is CATSRGFRVSGNTIYF. The DNA of the CDR3 is TGTGCCACCAGCAGAGGATTCAGGGTTTCTGGAAACACCATATATTTT. The whole variable domain, remainder taken from reference TRBV15 and TRBJ1-3, is DAMVIQNPRYQVTQFGKPVTLSCSQTLNHNVMYWYQQKSSQAPKLLFHYYDKDFNNEADTPDNFQSRRPNTSFCFLDIRSPGLGDTAMYLCATSRGFRVSGNTIYFGEGSWLTVV.